A selection of T cell receptor beta chains follows, all from one sample in a study of blood T cell repertoires in COVID-19. TCRdb's table, derived via immunoSEQ multiplex PCR, lists solely in-frame clones and lacks some. This table has fewer than 200,000 clones, 60% to 85% appearing once. Sample: peripheral blood. The receptors stem from a woman in her forties or fifties with active or convalescent COVID-19. The CDR3 runs from the conserved cysteine through the conserved F or W. A D gene is named only where the DNA matches it firmly. Size values are once, few and many counts, or a class for expanded clones, and some rows have none.

clone size: NA
V gene: TRBV5-6
J gene: TRBJ2-7
D gene: TRBD1
CDR3 protein: CASSLEVGTGAEQYF
CDR3 DNA: TGTGCCAGCAGCTTGGAGGTCGGGACAGGGGCCGAGCAGTACTTC

clone size: NA
V gene: TRBV29-1
J gene: TRBJ2-5
D gene: NA
CDR3 protein: CSVVWARGQETQYF
CDR3 DNA: TGCAGCGTTGTTTGGGCCAGGGGCCAAGAGACCCAGTACTTC

clone size: NA
V gene: TRBV5-1
J gene: TRBJ2-1
D gene: TRBD2
CDR3 protein: CASSRRGRAFLEQFF
CDR3 DNA: TGCGCCAGCAGCCGCCGCGGGAGGGCCTTCCTAGAGCAGTTCTTC

clone size: NA
V gene: TRBV5-1
J gene: TRBJ1-6
D gene: TRBD1
CDR3 protein: CASSLPGQGADSPLHF
CDR3 DNA: TGCGCCAGCAGCTTGCCCGGACAGGGGGCAGATTCACCCCTCCACTTT

clone size: few
V gene: TRBV12-5
J gene: TRBJ2-6
D gene: TRBD1
CDR3 protein: CASGLTRDSPFSGANVLTF
CDR3 DNA: TGTGCTAGTGGTTTGACCCGGGACAGCCCGTTCTCTGGGGCCAACGTCCTGACTTTC

clone size: NA
V gene: TRBV6-1
J gene: TRBJ2-1
D gene: TRBD1
CDR3 protein: CASSAASTGWYNEQFF
CDR3 DNA: TGTGCCAGCAGTGCGGCGTCGACAGGGTGGTACAATGAGCAGTTCTTC

clone size: NA
V gene: TRBV7-6
J gene: TRBJ2-1
D gene: TRBD2
CDR3 protein: CASSSLGSGRDNEQFF
CDR3 DNA: TGTGCCAGCAGCTCCCTGGGTAGCGGGAGAGACAATGAGCAGTTCTTC

clone size: NA
V gene: TRBV19
J gene: TRBJ2-7
D gene: NA
CDR3 protein: CASSSGRTYEQYF
CDR3 DNA: TGTGCCAGTAGTAGTGGCAGAACCTACGAGCAGTACTTC

clone size: few
V gene: TRBV6-2/TRBV6-3
J gene: TRBJ2-2
D gene: NA
CDR3 protein: CASSSLVTGELFF
CDR3 DNA: TGTGCCAGCAGCTCCCTCGTAACCGGGGAGCTGTTTTTT

clone size: NA
V gene: TRBV28
J gene: TRBJ2-2
D gene: TRBD1
CDR3 protein: CATRDSSNTGELFF
CDR3 DNA: TGTGCCACCCGGGACAGCTCGAACACCGGGGAGCTGTTTTTT

clone size: NA
V gene: TRBV18
J gene: TRBJ2-1
D gene: TRBD2
CDR3 protein: CASSGTSGANEQFF
CDR3 DNA: TGTGCCAGCTCGGGGACTAGCGGGGCAAATGAGCAGTTCTTC

clone size: NA
V gene: TRBV27
J gene: TRBJ2-7
D gene: NA
CDR3 protein: CASSYRGYGTDRDFTYEQYF
CDR3 DNA: TGTGCCAGCAGTTATAGGGGGTATGGGACTGACAGGGATTTCACCTACGAGCAGTACTTC

clone size: NA
V gene: TRBV6-5
J gene: TRBJ1-2
D gene: TRBD1
CDR3 protein: CASSRQGAPGYGYTF
CDR3 DNA: TGTGCCAGCAGCCGACAGGGGGCGCCCGGCTATGGCTACACCTTC

clone size: once
V gene: TRBV27
J gene: TRBJ1-1
D gene: NA
CDR3 protein: CASSLESLVGRQAFF
CDR3 DNA: TGTGCCAGCAGTTTAGAATCGCTGGTAGGGAGACAAGCTTTCTTT

clone size: NA
V gene: TRBV5-4
J gene: TRBJ2-3
D gene: TRBD1
CDR3 protein: CASSLGSGTGTTDTQYF
CDR3 DNA: TGTGCCAGCAGCTTGGGGTCCGGGACAGGGACCACAGATACGCAGTATTTT

clone size: NA
V gene: TRBV5-1
J gene: TRBJ2-5
D gene: NA
CDR3 protein: CASSSGRGTEGETQYF
CDR3 DNA: TGCGCCAGCAGCTCCGGCCGAGGGACGGAGGGGGAGACCCAGTACTTC

clone size: NA
V gene: TRBV4-2
J gene: TRBJ1-3
D gene: NA
CDR3 protein: CASSQDSGSSGNTIYF
CDR3 DNA: TGTGCCAGCAGCCAAGATTCCGGGAGCTCTGGAAACACCATATATTTT

clone size: NA
V gene: TRBV18
J gene: TRBJ1-2
D gene: TRBD1
CDR3 protein: CASSLGQGHYGYTF
CDR3 DNA: TGTGCCAGCTCACTGGGACAGGGCCACTATGGCTACACCTTC

clone size: NA
V gene: TRBV2
J gene: TRBJ2-3
D gene: TRBD2
CDR3 protein: CASSRAGGNTDTQYF
CDR3 DNA: TGTGCCAGCAGCAGAGCGGGGGGTAACACAGATACGCAGTATTTT

clone size: few
V gene: TRBV27
J gene: TRBJ2-1
D gene: TRBD1
CDR3 protein: CASSPGTGGYNEQFF
CDR3 DNA: TGTGCCAGCAGTCCCGGGACAGGGGGGTACAATGAGCAGTTCTTC

clone size: once
V gene: TRBV6-5
J gene: TRBJ1-5
D gene: TRBD1
CDR3 protein: CASRPGQGPQPQHF
CDR3 DNA: TGTGCCAGCAGACCGGGACAGGGGCCGCAGCCCCAGCATTTT

clone size: NA
V gene: TRBV5-6
J gene: TRBJ1-2
D gene: TRBD1
CDR3 protein: CASSLRQGGHAGYTF
CDR3 DNA: TGTGCCAGCAGCCTAAGACAGGGGGGTCACGCTGGCTACACCTTC

clone size: NA
V gene: TRBV28
J gene: TRBJ2-7
D gene: NA
CDR3 protein: CASSFNRVRPYEQYF
CDR3 DNA: TGTGCCAGCAGTTTTAACAGGGTCCGGCCCTACGAGCAGTACTTC

clone size: NA
V gene: TRBV6-6
J gene: TRBJ2-3
D gene: NA
CDR3 protein: CASKRTEMQNTQYF
CDR3 DNA: TGTGCCAGCAAGAGGACAGAGATGCAAAATACGCAGTATTTT

clone size: NA
V gene: TRBV2
J gene: TRBJ1-6
D gene: TRBD1
CDR3 protein: CASRVDRGSGSPLHF
CDR3 DNA: TGTGCCAGCAGGGTCGACAGGGGTTCAGGATCACCCCTCCACTTT

clone size: NA
V gene: TRBV30
J gene: TRBJ2-2
D gene: TRBD2
CDR3 protein: CAWGLRGGSAGELFF
CDR3 DNA: TGTGCCTGGGGCCTGAGGGGCGGGAGCGCCGGGGAGCTGTTTTTT

clone size: NA
V gene: TRBV7-2
J gene: TRBJ2-7
D gene: TRBD2
CDR3 protein: CASSTSGSSYEQYF
CDR3 DNA: TGTGCCAGCAGCACTAGCGGGAGCTCCTACGAGCAGTACTTC

clone size: NA
V gene: TRBV10-3
J gene: TRBJ2-1
D gene: TRBD1
CDR3 protein: CAISIGQGGSYNEQFF
CDR3 DNA: TGTGCCATCAGTATCGGACAGGGGGGGTCGTACAATGAGCAGTTCTTC

clone size: once
V gene: TRBV7-9
J gene: TRBJ2-3
D gene: NA
CDR3 protein: CASSSSRSTDTQYF
CDR3 DNA: TGTGCCAGCAGCTCATCCCGGAGCACAGATACGCAGTATTTT

clone size: NA
V gene: TRBV2
J gene: TRBJ2-5
D gene: NA
CDR3 protein: CASSIRQAEETQYF
CDR3 DNA: TGTGCCAGCAGTATCCGACAGGCAGAAGAGACCCAGTACTTC

clone size: NA
V gene: TRBV7-2
J gene: TRBJ1-2
D gene: NA
CDR3 protein: CASSLAGPNYGYTF
CDR3 DNA: TGTGCCAGCAGCTTAGCGGGGCCTAACTATGGCTACACCTTC

clone size: few
V gene: TRBV20-1
J gene: TRBJ1-5
D gene: NA
CDR3 protein: CSASFTGPYSNQPQHF
CDR3 DNA: TGCAGTGCTAGTTTCACAGGACCCTATAGCAATCAGCCCCAGCATTTT

clone size: NA
V gene: TRBV19
J gene: TRBJ1-1
D gene: TRBD1
CDR3 protein: CASSSYGTGREAFF
CDR3 DNA: TGTGCCAGTAGTTCCTACGGGACAGGGAGGGAAGCTTTCTTT

clone size: NA
V gene: TRBV12-5
J gene: TRBJ2-2
D gene: NA
CDR3 protein: CASGLAPGFLTGELFF
CDR3 DNA: TGTGCTAGTGGTTTGGCCCCAGGGTTTTTAACCGGGGAGCTGTTTTTT

clone size: NA
V gene: TRBV7-2
J gene: TRBJ1-3
D gene: NA
CDR3 protein: CASGVQHSGNTIYF
CDR3 DNA: TGTGCCAGTGGCGTACAGCACTCTGGAAACACCATATATTTT

clone size: NA
V gene: TRBV27
J gene: TRBJ2-7
D gene: TRBD1
CDR3 protein: CASSLGPGQGSYEQYF
CDR3 DNA: TGTGCCAGCAGTTTAGGCCCGGGACAGGGGAGTTACGAGCAGTACTTC

clone size: NA
V gene: TRBV5-4
J gene: TRBJ2-7
D gene: TRBD1
CDR3 protein: CASSLATGQVNKQYF
CDR3 DNA: TGTGCCAGCAGCTTGGCGACGGGACAGGTTAACAAGCAGTACTTC

clone size: NA
V gene: TRBV2
J gene: TRBJ2-7
D gene: TRBD2
CDR3 protein: CASRTGLAALKQYF
CDR3 DNA: TGTGCCAGCAGGACGGGACTAGCGGCGTTGAAGCAGTACTTC

clone size: NA
V gene: TRBV18
J gene: TRBJ1-1
D gene: NA
CDR3 protein: CASSPPRTGSWNTEAFF
CDR3 DNA: TGTGCCAGCTCACCACCACGTACAGGCTCCTGGAACACTGAAGCTTTCTTT

clone size: NA
V gene: TRBV6-4
J gene: TRBJ2-3
D gene: TRBD2
CDR3 protein: CASSQTSGGATDTQYF
CDR3 DNA: TGTGCCAGCAGCCAAACTAGCGGGGGGGCCACAGATACGCAGTATTTT

clone size: NA
V gene: TRBV27
J gene: TRBJ1-1
D gene: NA
CDR3 protein: CASSQNGLNGEAFF
CDR3 DNA: TGTGCCAGCAGCCAGAACGGGTTAAACGGTGAAGCTTTCTTT

clone size: NA
V gene: TRBV19
J gene: TRBJ2-3
D gene: TRBD2
CDR3 protein: CASSIGRGDTQYF
CDR3 DNA: TGTGCCAGTAGTATCGGGAGGGGAGATACGCAGTATTTT

clone size: NA
V gene: TRBV18
J gene: TRBJ1-2
D gene: NA
CDR3 protein: CASSPNPGDGYTF
CDR3 DNA: TGTGCCAGCTCACCAAATCCAGGGGATGGCTACACCTTC

clone size: NA
V gene: TRBV4-2
J gene: TRBJ1-3
D gene: NA
CDR3 protein: CASSQKQSSGNTIYF
CDR3 DNA: TGTGCCAGCAGCCAGAAACAGAGCTCTGGAAACACCATATATTTT

clone size: NA
V gene: TRBV30
J gene: TRBJ1-2
D gene: TRBD1
CDR3 protein: CAWIPGGGTYGYTF
CDR3 DNA: TGTGCCTGGATTCCAGGGGGCGGAACCTATGGCTACACCTTC

clone size: NA
V gene: TRBV9
J gene: TRBJ2-3
D gene: NA
CDR3 protein: CASSGSRDKSTDTQYF
CDR3 DNA: TGTGCCAGCAGCGGTTCCCGGGACAAAAGCACAGATACGCAGTATTTT

clone size: NA
V gene: TRBV30
J gene: TRBJ2-7
D gene: NA
CDR3 protein: CAWSVVDSSYEQYF
CDR3 DNA: TGTGCCTGGAGTGTGGTGGACAGTTCCTACGAGCAGTACTTC

clone size: NA
V gene: TRBV6-2/TRBV6-3
J gene: TRBJ2-1
D gene: NA
CDR3 protein: CASSLRARGHTYNEQFF
CDR3 DNA: TGTGCCAGCAGCCTGAGGGCCAGGGGCCATACCTACAATGAGCAGTTCTTC

clone size: once
V gene: TRBV6-2/TRBV6-3
J gene: TRBJ1-5
D gene: NA
CDR3 protein: CASSYTLPGQPQHF
CDR3 DNA: TGTGCCAGCAGTTACACGCTCCCAGGTCAGCCCCAGCATTTT

clone size: NA
V gene: TRBV6-2/TRBV6-3
J gene: TRBJ1-5
D gene: TRBD1
CDR3 protein: CASSSGFTGGYSNQPQHF
CDR3 DNA: TGTGCCAGCAGTTCGGGATTTACAGGGGGGTATAGCAATCAGCCCCAGCATTTT

clone size: NA
V gene: TRBV28
J gene: TRBJ2-1
D gene: NA
CDR3 protein: CASSLAGESYEQFF
CDR3 DNA: TGTGCCAGCAGTTTAGCGGGTGAGAGCTATGAGCAGTTCTTC

clone size: NA
V gene: TRBV5-4
J gene: TRBJ2-1
D gene: NA
CDR3 protein: CASSFSVEEFF
CDR3 DNA: TGTGCCAGCAGCTTTTCGGTGGAGGAGTTCTTC

clone size: NA
V gene: TRBV4-3
J gene: TRBJ1-3
D gene: NA
CDR3 protein: CASSQELKGRGNTIYF
CDR3 DNA: TGCGCCAGCAGCCAAGAGCTTAAGGGGCGCGGAAACACCATATATTTT

clone size: NA
V gene: TRBV9
J gene: TRBJ1-1
D gene: NA
CDR3 protein: CASSPTVQRDTEAFF
CDR3 DNA: TGTGCCAGCAGCCCCACTGTCCAGCGGGACACTGAAGCTTTCTTT

clone size: NA
V gene: TRBV6-2/TRBV6-3
J gene: TRBJ2-1
D gene: TRBD1
CDR3 protein: CASSPRRGHEQFF
CDR3 DNA: TGTGCCAGCAGCCCCAGAAGGGGGCATGAGCAGTTCTTC

clone size: NA
V gene: TRBV18
J gene: TRBJ1-1
D gene: NA
CDR3 protein: CASQVTQSMNTEAFF
CDR3 DNA: TGTGCCAGCCAGGTAACGCAGTCGATGAACACTGAAGCTTTCTTT

clone size: NA
V gene: TRBV6-4
J gene: TRBJ2-6
D gene: NA
CDR3 protein: CAIILRSGANVLTF
CDR3 DNA: TGTGCCATCATACTGAGGTCTGGGGCCAACGTCCTGACTTTC

clone size: NA
V gene: TRBV10-3
J gene: TRBJ1-3
D gene: NA
CDR3 protein: CAIGMREYSGNTIYF
CDR3 DNA: TGTGCCATCGGGATGAGGGAGTACTCTGGAAACACCATATATTTT